One sample yielded the 28 T cell receptor beta chains listed below, sequenced in a study of T cell responses to AZD1222 COVID-19 vaccine. Libraries were prepared by immunoSEQ multiplex PCR; TCRdb keeps only in-frame clonotypes and omits some of them. This sample has fewer than 130,000 clones; about 95% occur once, and the top ten carry roughly 2%. Here the sequenced sample was peripheral blood, taken on day 0 of AZD1222 vaccination. The source of these receptors is an adult in good health.

The V and J genes are TRBV7-2 and TRBJ1-1; D perhaps matches TRBD1 (6 bases). The CDR3 loop spans 14 amino acids. Germline CDR1 and CDR2: SGHTA and FQGNSA. The germline V and J ends were trimmed by 1 base and 2 bases, with 8 bases remaining between them. In DNA form, the CDR3 reads TGTGCCAGCAGCTTAGTAGGGGGAAACACTGAAGCTTTCTTT. Protein: CASSLVGGNTEAFF. Full variable domain (outside the CDR3, taken from reference TRBV7-2 and TRBJ1-1): GAGVSQSPSNKVTEKGKDVELRCDPISGHTALYWYRQSLGQGLEFLIYFQGNSAPDKSGLPSDRFSAERTGGSVSTLTIQRTQQEDSAVYLCASSLVGGNTEAFFGQGTRLTVV.

V gene TRBV4-1 combines with J gene TRBJ2-7; the D is unclear. V dropped 5 bases and J dropped 4 bases, with 18 bases sitting between them. The CDR3 loop spans 15 amino acids. In germline, CDR1 is MGHRA, CDR2 YSYEKL. The CDR3 loop reads CASSKGLEKGYEQYF. CDR3 nucleotides: TGCGCCAGCAGCAAAGGATTGGAAAAGGGATACGAGCAGTACTTC.

This clone has only one observation. The rearrangement uses TRBV6-2 or TRBV6-3 and TRBJ2-3, with 9 bases fitting TRBD1. The length of the CDR3 is 15 residues. Germline CDR1 reads MNHEY; CDR2 reads SVGEGT. V lost 5 bases to trimming and J lost 0 bases; unmatched junction nucleotides: 3. The CDR3, as DNA: TGTGCCAGCAGTGGGGGACAGGGTAGCACAGATACGCAGTATTTT. It codes for CASSGGQGSTDTQYF.

V and J are TRBV5-6 and TRBJ2-7; TRBD1 matches at 10 bases. V dropped 4 bases and J dropped 3; count of bases not matched to a gene: 7. CDR3 length equals 15 residues. The germline CDR1 and CDR2 sequences are SGHDT and YYEEEE. CDR3 coding DNA: TGTGCCAGCAGCCGAGGGGGGACAGGGGTCTACGAGCAGTACTTC. Protein product: CASSRGGTGVYEQYF.

The V and J genes are TRBV6-5 and TRBJ2-3; D may correspond to TRBD1 or TRBD2 (7 bases each). Trimming removed 4 bases at V and 4 bases at J, with 12 bases between. Germline CDR1 and CDR2: MNHEY and SVGAGI. The CDR3 has 14 amino acids. The CDR3 is CASSSGGLPDTQYF. Here the CDR3 DNA reads TGTGCCAGCAGTTCAGGGGGACTACCAGATACGCAGTATTTT.

The sample holds one count of this clone. CDR3 protein: CATATDMKGDTEAFF. CDR3 DNA sequence: TGTGCCACCGCGACAGATATGAAAGGGGACACTGAAGCTTTCTTT. The chain employs TRBV3-1 (or the pseudogene TRBV3-2) and TRBJ1-1, with TRBD1 as a possible D gene (5 bases). This CDR3 is built from 15 residues. The germline CDR1 and CDR2 sequences are LGHDT and YNNKEL (reference sequence). V was pared by 10 bases and J by 3 bases, with 21 bases between.

The J gene is TRBJ1-2, the V gene TRBV12-3 or TRBV12-4; the D is unclear. V dropped 6 bases and J dropped 4 bases, with 9 bases sitting between them. The CDR3 consists of 12 residues. The CDR3 DNA sequence: TGTGCCAGCAGAGAACAGAGCTATGGCTACACCTTC. Amino acid sequence: CASREQSYGYTF.

This clone was counted a single time. V gene TRBV10-3 combines with J gene TRBJ2-5; D remains ambiguous. The CDR3 consists of 14 residues. Per the germline V gene, CDR1 is ENHRY and CDR2 is SYGVKD. Between the trimmed V and J ends, which lost 1 base and 7 bases, there was a span of 13 bases. In DNA, the CDR3 is TGTGCCATCAGTGAGTTTGGCGCTTTGGCGACCCAGTACTTC. Protein sequence: CAISEFGALATQYF.

The chain is built from TRBV2 and TRBJ2-5, with TRBD2 matching over 8 bases. V was pared by 4 bases and J by 5 bases, with 6 bases of the junction left unmatched. The CDR3 spans 14 residues. Germline V gene lookup returns CDR1 SNHLY and CDR2 FYNNEI. CDR3 DNA: TGTGCCAGCAGTGCATCGGGGGGGGACGAGACCCAGTACTTC. It yields the protein CASSASGGDETQYF.

This sequence joins TRBV7-2 and TRBJ1-6, with TRBD1 matching over 11 bases. J gave up 10 bases and V 5 bases, and 4 bases lay outside the gene matches. Germline-derived CDR1 and CDR2 are SGHTA and FQGNSA. The length of the CDR3 is 14 residues. The CDR3 sequence: CASSGGTGGSPLHF. The CDR3 DNA reads TGTGCCAGCAGCGGAGGGACAGGGGGGTCACCCCTCCACTTT.

The chain employs TRBV4-1 and TRBJ1-6, with D possibly being TRBD1 (5 bases). V was clipped by 0 bases and J by 14 bases, with 23 bases between them. Germline CDR1 and CDR2: MGHRA and YSYEKL. The CDR3 runs 17 residues. The chain's CDR3 is CASSQEERQGVFTTLHF. The CDR3 DNA sequence: TGCGCCAGCAGCCAAGAGGAGCGTCAGGGCGTATTCACAACCCTCCACTTT.

V and J are TRBV5-8 and TRBJ1-2; possible D gene TRBD1, 5 bases. Germline V lookup: CDR1 SGHTS, CDR2 YDEGEE. The CDR3 runs to 14 residues. Trimming removed 3 bases at V and 6 bases at J, with 15 bases between. In nucleotides, the CDR3 is TGTGCCAGCAGCTGGTACTCGGGGGTTGATGGCTACACCTTC. Translation gives CASSWYSGVDGYTF.

The chain is built from TRBV19 and TRBJ1-1; D possibly corresponds to TRBD1 (6 bases). The CDR3 consists of 16 residues. Germline assignment: CDR1 LNHDA and CDR2 SQIVND (reference sequence). With 7 bases removed from V and 5 bases from J, the gap between germline ends came to 23 bases. The CDR3 bases are TGTGCCAGTACCCAATTCTATAGGGGGGCCGGGACTGAAGCTTTCTTT. Translation gives CASTQFYRGAGTEAFF.

The chain carries TRBV2 and TRBJ2-2; the D gene is possibly TRBD2 (5 bases). The CDR3 is 15 amino acids. The germline V gene has CDR1 SNHLY and CDR2 FYNNEI. Trimming shortened V by 5 bases and J by 1 base, and 11 bases separated the two germline ends. CDR3 sequence reads: CASSRITRNTGELFF. Written as DNA, the CDR3 is TGTGCCAGCAGTCGAATTACTAGGAACACCGGGGAGCTGTTTTTT.

The chain recombines TRBV5-4 with TRBJ2-3; TRBD2 is a possible D gene (6 bases). V lost 4 bases, J lost 2 bases, and 14 bases lay in between. This CDR3 has 15 amino acids. Germline CDR1 reads SGHNT; CDR2 reads YYREEE (reference sequence). CDR3 amino acids: CASSPLGGNTDTQYF. The CDR3 DNA is TGTGCCAGCAGCCCCCTGGGGGGAAACACAGATACGCAGTATTTT. Full variable domain (remainder filled in from reference TRBV5-4 and TRBJ2-3): ETGVTQSPTHLIKTRGQQVTLRCSSQSGHNTVSWYQQALGQGPQFIFQYYREEENGRGNFPPRFSGLQFPNYSSELNVNALELDDSALYLCASSPLGGNTDTQYFGPGTRLTVL.

V is TRBV6-1 and J is TRBJ1-2, with TRBD1 as a possible D gene (5 bases). Trimming took off 1 base at V and 4 bases at J, with 19 bases between the two ends. From germline, CDR1 is MNHNS and CDR2 SASEGT. This CDR3 region has 17 residues. In DNA form, the CDR3 reads TGTGCCAGCAGTGAAGGACTCCGCGGGGACCGATCCTATGGCTACACCTTC. Translated: CASSEGLRGDRSYGYTF.

This sequence joins TRBV6-5 and TRBJ1-1, with 9 positions matching TRBD1. The CDR3 is 15 residues long. V trimming: 2 bases; J trimming: 7 bases; junction bases outside the gene matches: 8. Germline V CDR1 and CDR2: MNHEY, SVGAGI. The CDR3, as DNA: TGTGCCAGCAGTTACCAAGGGACAGGGAAAGTTGAAGCTTTCTTT. Amino acids: CASSYQGTGKVEAFF.

The rearrangement uses TRBV28 and TRBJ1-2, with 9 bases identical to TRBD1. V was clipped by 4 bases and J by 6 bases; unmatched bases: 6. Germline V gene lookup returns CDR1 MDHEN and CDR2 SYDVKM. This CDR3 is 14 amino acids long. CDR3 nucleotide sequence: TGTGCCAGCAGTTCGGGACAGGGAAGGGATGGCTACACCTTC. This gives the protein CASSSGQGRDGYTF.

The rearrangement uses TRBV7-3 and TRBJ2-1, with D possibly TRBD2 on 5 matching bases. The CDR3 sequence is 18 residues long. Germline values: CDR1 SGHTA, CDR2 FQGTGA. With 2 bases removed from V and 8 bases from J, the gap between germline ends came to 25 bases. The CDR3 DNA sequence: TGTGCCAGCAGCTTAGTAACCCCCCCCCGGACTCCCATTCATGAGCAGTTCTTC. This sequence encodes CASSLVTPPRTPIHEQFF. The complete variable domain, with remaining parts taken from reference TRBV7-3 and TRBJ2-1, reads GAGVSQTPSNKVTEKGKYVELRCDPISGHTALYWYRQSLGQGPEFLIYFQGTGAADDSGLPNDRFFAVRPEGSVSTLKIQRTERGDSAVYLCASSLVTPPRTPIHEQFFGPGTRLTVL.

The chain joins TRBV14 to TRBJ2-1; unclear D gene. Trimming removed 1 base from V and 9 bases from J, with 10 bases in between. In germline, CDR1 is SGHDN, CDR2 FVKESK. The CDR3 is made up of 13 amino acids. CDR3 residues: CASSQVASAEQFF. CDR3 nucleotides: TGTGCCAGCAGCCAAGTAGCTTCGGCTGAGCAGTTCTTC.

V is TRBV19 and J is TRBJ1-1; D is undetermined. In germline, CDR1 is LNHDA, CDR2 SQIVND (reference sequence). V lost 5 bases and J 8 bases, leaving 15 bases between the germline ends. This CDR3 region has 13 residues. CDR3 in amino acids: CASSDPGVLEAFF. The DNA for the CDR3 is TGTGCCAGTAGTGACCCTGGCGTACTCGAAGCTTTCTTT.

This clone came up a few times. The chain uses TRBV18 and TRBJ1-1; unclear D gene. Trimming took off 4 bases at V and 0 bases at J, with 6 bases between the two ends. Germline V CDR1 and CDR2: KGHSH, LQKENI. The CDR3 sequence is 13 residues long. The CDR3 loop reads CASSLQVNTEAFF. The CDR3 DNA reads as TGTGCCAGCTCACTTCAAGTGAACACTGAAGCTTTCTTT.

J is TRBJ2-2 and V is TRBV7-8; the D gene is possibly TRBD1 (5 bases). The CDR3 runs 17 residues. Trimming cost V 4 bases and J 1 base, with 16 bases left between them. CDR1 is SGHVS and CDR2 is FQNEAQ in the germline V gene. CDR3 sequence (DNA): TGTGCCAGCAGCTCCTTAAGGATAGGGGTGAACACCGGGGAGCTGTTTTTT. Its protein product is CASSSLRIGVNTGELFF.

CDR3 loop: CASSIEVGSGANVLTF. CDR3 coding DNA: TGTGCCAGTAGTATAGAGGTGGGCTCTGGGGCCAACGTCCTGACTTTC. The chain couples TRBV19 to TRBJ2-6, with D unclear. The V end lost 0 bases, the J end lost 0 bases, and 6 bases lay between the germline ends. This CDR3 is built from 16 residues. The germline V gene has CDR1 LNHDA and CDR2 SQIVND (reference sequence).

The count of this clone is one. The rearrangement uses TRBV6-2 or TRBV6-3 and TRBJ1-1; D may be TRBD1 (5 bases). V lost 2 bases and J 10 bases, leaving 11 bases between the germline ends. CDR1 MNHEY and CDR2 SVGEGT come from the germline V gene. The CDR3 is 12 residues long. CDR3 DNA sequence: TGTGCCAGCAGTTACGTCGGGACGTCAGCTTTCTTT. Amino acids: CASSYVGTSAFF.

This chain connects TRBV9 to TRBJ1-1; D call uncertain. CDR1 SGDLS and CDR2 YYNGEE come from the germline V gene. The CDR3 is 15 residues long. Trimming removed 3 bases from V and 5 bases from J, with 17 bases in between. CDR3 sequence reads: CASSGVAEGVTEAFF. The CDR3 DNA reads as TGTGCCAGCAGCGGAGTAGCCGAGGGAGTTACTGAAGCTTTCTTT. The variable domain in full, with the rest retrieved from reference TRBV9 and TRBJ1-1, is DSGVTQTPKHLITATGQRVTLRCSPRSGDLSVYWYQQSLDQGLQFLIQYYNGEERAKGNILERFSAQQFPDLHSELNLSSLELGDSALYFCASSGVAEGVTEAFFGQGTRLTVV.

This sequence joins TRBV5-8 and TRBJ2-5; D remains unclear. V was trimmed by 2 bases and J by 0 bases, leaving 8 bases between them. Germline V gene lookup returns CDR1 SGHTS and CDR2 YDEGEE. The CDR3 extends over 14 amino acids. CDR3 coding DNA: TGTGCCAGCAGCTTAAGGTTGTACCAAGAGACCCAGTACTTC. Translation gives CASSLRLYQETQYF.

The rearrangement links TRBV2 to TRBJ2-1; D call uncertain. This CDR3 is built from 13 residues. V dropped 7 bases and J dropped 2 bases, with 9 bases sitting between them. The germline gives CDR1 SNHLY, CDR2 FYNNEI. CDR3 residues: CASISYPYNEQFF. The CDR3 nucleotides are TGTGCCAGCATAAGCTATCCCTACAATGAGCAGTTCTTC.